These 20 T cell receptor beta chains originate from one sample sequenced in a study of neoadjuvant anti-PD-1 for oral cavity cancer. Sequencing used immunoSEQ multiplex PCR; TCRdb keeps in-frame clones, though not all of them. The sample shows approximately 15,000 clones, around two thirds of them seen only once. The source was PBMCs, collected before nivolumab (anti-PD-1) treatment. All receptors derive from a person between 40 and 85 years old with oral cavity squamous cell carcinoma.

The rearrangement links TRBV11-1 to TRBJ2-5; 8 positions match TRBD2. J gave up 4 bases and V 5 bases, and 12 bases lay outside the gene matches. CDR1 is SGHAT, CDR2 FQDESV, per germline (reference sequence). This CDR3 contains 16 residues. The CDR3 reads CASSPRASGFRETQYF. CDR3 sequence (DNA): TGTGCCAGCAGCCCGCGGGCTAGCGGGTTCCGAGAGACCCAGTACTTC.

This rearrangement joins TRBV2 to TRBJ1-2, with TRBD1 identical over 8 bases. Germline trimming cut 6 bases from V and 8 bases from J; bases unmatched to any gene: 8. The CDR3 covers 13 residues. Per the germline V gene, CDR1 is SNHLY and CDR2 is FYNNEI. The CDR3 coding sequence is TGTGCCAGCAGGGGACAGGCGGAGGCGGGCTACACCTTC. This encodes CASRGQAEAGYTF.

The J gene is TRBJ2-5, the V gene TRBV11-1, with D perhaps TRBD1 (5 bases). CDR3 size: 16 residues. Germline CDR1 reads SGHAT; CDR2 reads FQDESV (reference sequence). Trimming took off 1 base at V and 7 bases at J, with 19 bases between the two ends. CDR3 residues: CASSLVQPTLQGTQYF. In DNA form, the CDR3 reads TGTGCCAGCAGCTTAGTCCAGCCTACCCTTCAGGGGACCCAGTACTTC.

This clone was counted a few times. The chain is built from TRBV29-1 and TRBJ2-7; 7 bases match TRBD2. The CDR3 loop spans 14 amino acids. Germline V CDR1 and CDR2: SQVTM, ANQGSEA. V dropped 4 bases and J dropped 4; count of bases not matched to a gene: 10. In DNA, the CDR3 is TGCAGCGTTGGAGTAGCCAGCGGGGCGTACGAGCAGTACTTC. It encodes CSVGVASGAYEQYF.

The chain uses TRBV9 and TRBJ1-2; tentative D call: TRBD1 (5 bases). The ends were cut back, 0 bases at V and 3 bases at J, with 12 bases in the middle. From germline, CDR1 is SGDLS and CDR2 YYNGEE. This CDR3 region has 15 residues. CDR3 residues: CASSVDIGADYGYTF. DNA for the CDR3: TGTGCCAGCAGCGTAGATATCGGGGCAGACTATGGCTACACCTTC.

The gene calls are TRBV27 and TRBJ2-1; D ambiguous. Germline assignment: CDR1 MNHEY and CDR2 SMNVEV (reference sequence). Trimming cost V 0 bases and J 6 bases, with 12 bases left between them. The CDR3 sequence is 15 residues long. The CDR3 DNA sequence: TGTGCCAGCAGTTTATCGAGAGTGTGGGCCAATGAGCAGTTCTTC. This sequence encodes CASSLSRVWANEQFF.

Only a few counts were recorded for this clone. The chain employs TRBV19 and TRBJ2-1; D may be TRBD2 (5 bases). V lost 3 bases and J 0 bases, leaving 12 bases between the germline ends. The CDR3 sequence is 16 residues long. Germline loops: CDR1 LNHDA, CDR2 SQIVND (reference sequence). CDR3 residues: CASSIGRGFSYNEQFF. The CDR3 DNA sequence: TGTGCCAGTAGTATTGGTCGAGGGTTCTCCTACAATGAGCAGTTCTTC.

In its sample, this clone was seen a few times. The gene calls are TRBV4-1 and TRBJ1-2; no clear D gene. V was shortened by 3 bases and J by 2 bases, with 4 bases between the two germline ends. The CDR3 runs to 12 residues. Germline V gene data show CDR1 as MGHRA and CDR2 as YSYEKL. This CDR3 reads CASSQENYGYTF. CDR3 coding DNA: TGCGCCAGCAGCCAGGAGAACTATGGCTACACCTTC.

The rearrangement uses TRBV7-6 and TRBJ1-5; D unclear. The CDR3 sequence is 14 residues long. The germline gives CDR1 SGHVS, CDR2 FNYEAQ. The germline V and J ends were trimmed by 1 base and 7 bases, with 11 bases remaining between them. CDR3 DNA: TGTGCCAGCAGCTTAGTTGGTCAAGGACAGCCCCAGCATTTT. Its translation is CASSLVGQGQPQHF.

V and J are TRBV30 and TRBJ1-3; the D is unclear. The V gene's germline CDR1 is GTSNPN and CDR2 SVGIG (reference sequence). V gave up 0 bases and J gave up 3 bases, with 3 bases separating them. The CDR3 has 12 residues. This CDR3 reads CAWSVGGNTIYF. CDR3 in DNA: TGTGCCTGGAGTGTCGGTGGAAACACCATATATTTT.

This clone was detected only once. CDR3 sequence reads: CASSDGTVRGGNQPQHF. Written as DNA, the CDR3 is TGTGCCAGCAGTGATGGGACCGTTCGAGGGGGCAATCAGCCCCAGCATTTT. The V and J genes are TRBV6-1 and TRBJ1-5, with D possibly TRBD1 on 5 matching bases. The CDR3 runs 17 residues. Trimming removed 3 bases at V and 2 bases at J, with 17 bases between. CDR1 and CDR2 (germline): MNHNS, SASEGT.

V usage is TRBV4-1 and J usage is TRBJ2-1; 11 positions match TRBD2. The CDR3 sequence is 17 residues long. J lost 0 bases, V lost 4 bases, and 5 bases had no gene match. Germline V gene sequence: CDR1 MGHRA, CDR2 YSYEKL. Here the CDR3 reads CASSPGLAVSSYNEQFF. The CDR3 DNA reads TGCGCCAGCAGCCCGGGACTAGCGGTGAGCTCCTACAATGAGCAGTTCTTC.

This chain connects TRBV7-8 to TRBJ2-3, with D perhaps matching TRBD2 (6 bases). V was trimmed by 8 bases and J by 3 bases, leaving 12 bases between them. Germline CDR1 is SGHVS and CDR2 is FQNEAQ. The CDR3 totals 13 residues. The CDR3 region is CASSRERTDTQYF. The CDR3 nucleotides are TGTGCCAGCTCTCGGGAGAGGACAGATACGCAGTATTTT.

The table lists this clone with a count of one. The chain uses TRBV6-1 and TRBJ2-1, with TRBD2 identical over 9 bases. CDR3 length: 15 amino acids. Germline CDR1 is MNHNS and CDR2 is SASEGT. J gave up 4 bases and V 6 bases, and 7 bases lay outside the gene matches. CDR3 protein: CASRGAGGYYNEQFF. CDR3 in DNA: TGTGCCAGCAGAGGAGCGGGGGGATATTACAATGAGCAGTTCTTC.

This sequence joins TRBV5-1 and TRBJ2-7, with 7 nucleotides matching TRBD2. The germline V gene encodes CDR1 SGHRS and CDR2 YFSETQ. The CDR3 has 15 residues. V dropped 5 bases and J dropped 5; count of bases not matched to a gene: 13. The CDR3 loop reads CASRRSGTTRDEQYF. The CDR3 DNA reads as TGCGCCAGCAGGAGGAGCGGGACCACCCGGGACGAGCAGTACTTC.

CDR3 sequence reads: CASSGSVQGWWNTEAFF. CDR3 in DNA: TGTGCCAGCAGCGGATCCGTCCAGGGGTGGTGGAACACTGAAGCTTTCTTT. V gene TRBV7-9 combines with J gene TRBJ1-1, with D possibly TRBD1 on 6 matching bases. CDR1 is SEHNR, CDR2 FQNEAQ, per germline (reference sequence). This CDR3 spans 17 amino acids. Trimming cost V 5 bases and J 1 base, with 20 bases left between them.

The V and J genes are TRBV5-1 and TRBJ1-2, with 7 bases lining up with TRBD1. V lost 4 bases, J lost 7 bases, and 10 bases stayed unmatched. Germline V gene sequence: CDR1 SGHRS, CDR2 YFSETQ. The CDR3 is 14 residues long. CDR3 amino acids: CASSPTGVQAGYTF. In nucleotides, the CDR3 is TGCGCCAGCAGCCCCACAGGGGTTCAGGCTGGCTACACCTTC.

The chain links TRBV7-2 to TRBJ2-3; D not resolved. The CDR3 loop spans 16 amino acids. Trimming left V 1 base short and J 1 base short, with 12 bases between. Germline-derived CDR1 and CDR2 are SGHTA and FQGNSA. In DNA, the CDR3 is TGTGCCAGCAGCTTAGTTGGTTGGCAGGGCACAGATACGCAGTATTTT. The encoded protein is CASSLVGWQGTDTQYF.

V is TRBV5-1 and J is TRBJ1-3; D perhaps matches TRBD1 (5 bases). There are 15 residues in the CDR3. Germline V CDR1 and CDR2: SGHRS, YFSETQ. Trimming took off 1 base at V and 4 bases at J, with 12 bases between the two ends. CDR3 region: CASSLKGRGGNTIYF. The CDR3 region has the DNA TGCGCCAGCAGCTTGAAGGGGCGCGGCGGAAACACCATATATTTT.

The chain combines TRBV6-1 with TRBJ2-6; D not resolved. Germline V gene data show CDR1 as MNHNS and CDR2 as SASEGT. The CDR3 totals 15 residues. The V gene lost 1 base and the J gene lost 2 bases, with 6 bases spanning the gap. Here the CDR3 DNA reads TGTGCCAGCAGTGAAGGTGGCACTGGGGCCAACGTCCTGACTTTC. Its translation: CASSEGGTGANVLTF.